The present T cell receptor (beta chain) was sequenced within a study of blood T cell repertoires in COVID-19. Study in general: The United States, Italy and Spain provided the acute and convalescent COVID-19 samples.

Assignments of participants to cohorts depended upon their own reported clinical history. Clones were sequenced by immunoSEQ multiplex PCR, and TCRdb holds only the in-frame ones, with some missing. This table holds some 270,000 clones, less than 95% found once. The receptor was derived from a man aged 35-49 years who had been exposed to COVID-19. The material sequenced was PBMCs or T cells enriched from blood (not recorded which).

CDR3 sequence: CASSYGQTYEQYF. The CDR3 DNA follows: TGTGCCAGCAGCTATGGACAGACCTACGAGCAGTACTTC. J is TRBJ2-7 and V is TRBV5-4; D is possibly TRBD1 (6 bases). The CDR3 totals 13 residues. Between the trimmed V and J ends, which lost 3 bases and 2 bases, there was a span of 9 bases. Germline loops: CDR1 SGHNT, CDR2 YYREEE (reference sequence).